A selection of T cell receptor beta chains follows, all from one sample in a study of blood T cells in healthy people across ages. TCRdb used MiXCR to reprocess the 5' RACE reads, holding one entry per CDR3 protein. The sample records around 690,000 distinct CDR3 sequences, approximately 59% being singletons. The sequencing sample was made of blood. The source is a man in his sixties in good health. CDR3s leave out the opening cysteine and the closing phenylalanine or tryptophan. Rows may omit the clone size; those that give it use once, few, many or a size class.

cdr3_aa	clone_size	v_call	j_call	cdr3_length
SAPRTGSNYGYT	-	TRBV20-1	TRBJ1-2	12
SAPLGGALGAGELF	-	TRBV20-1	TRBJ2-2	14
ASSLAGESTDTQY	many	TRBV11-1	TRBJ2-3	13
ASSQESSGGDFYNEQF	-	TRBV4-2	TRBJ2-1	16
AIGPTPYEQY	-	TRBV10-3	TRBJ2-7	10
ASTREVAGGRWGNEQF	many	TRBV12-3/TRBV12-4	TRBJ2-1	16
SVVAVAETQY	-	TRBV29-1	TRBJ2-5	10
ASSPGTSGYTDTQY	few	TRBV5-1	TRBJ2-3	14
STLDSLDRNQPQH	-	TRBV29-1	TRBJ1-5	13
ASSPGTSRVVDTQY	-	TRBV7-7	TRBJ2-3	14
ASSASTGELF	-	TRBV9	TRBJ2-2	10
ASSQRDTVNNSPLH	-	TRBV4-1	TRBJ1-6	14
ASSRGGVNEKLF	-	TRBV7-2	TRBJ1-4	12
ASSSGTSGYYEQY	-	TRBV7-2	TRBJ2-7	13
ASSPEGYT	-	TRBV7-9	TRBJ1-2	8
ASSEAGGGGNEKLF	-	TRBV6-1	TRBJ1-4	14
ASSVPSGGEQF	few	TRBV13	TRBJ2-1	11
ASSFSGTSGGAAYNEQF	-	TRBV5-1	TRBJ2-1	17
ASSARGPLETQY	-	TRBV5-4	TRBJ2-5	12
ASGFQNLNTEAF	-	TRBV28	TRBJ1-1	12
ASSLGLAVASTDTQY	-	TRBV5-1	TRBJ2-3	15
ASWPGSGEKLF	once	TRBV18	TRBJ1-4	11
SVGTGNYGYT	-	TRBV29-1	TRBJ1-2	10
AARMGADTQY	-	TRBV20-1	TRBJ2-3	10
ASTPGRGVGANVLT	-	TRBV4-1	TRBJ2-6	14
SVEVGDRMRGYT	-	TRBV29-1	TRBJ1-2	12
ASSPPGWEAF	few	TRBV7-9	TRBJ1-1	10
SAPTRVSNYGYT	-	TRBV20-1	TRBJ1-2	12
ASSLGPHNEQF	-	TRBV11-2	TRBJ2-1	11
ASSSGLKSDGYT	-	TRBV7-2	TRBJ1-2	12
ASSLAGGKNIQY	-	TRBV5-5	TRBJ2-4	12
ASSPLTGGQRTQY	-	TRBV4-1	TRBJ2-5	13
ASSLERVLSNEQF	-	TRBV13	TRBJ2-1	13
SVEDPESGYT	few	TRBV29-1	TRBJ1-2	10
ASNLLAGGQY	few	TRBV2	TRBJ2-7	10
ASSESARFAEKLF	-	TRBV10-2	TRBJ1-4	13
ASSWGPGGTYEQY	few	TRBV5-1	TRBJ2-7	13
ASSPITGELF	few	TRBV9	TRBJ2-2	10
ASSPRTGSNEKLF	few	TRBV3-1	TRBJ1-4	13
ASSFGDDGEKLF	-	TRBV12-3/TRBV12-4	TRBJ1-4	12
ASSPQSEISYEQY	-	TRBV18	TRBJ2-7	13
ASSLGNFDSPLH	-	TRBV5-1	TRBJ1-6	12
SAPGTSGGKDTQY	few	TRBV20-1	TRBJ2-3	13
ATSDSVGGRAAQY	few	TRBV24-1	TRBJ2-3	13
ASSPSSVANVLT	-	TRBV7-9	TRBJ2-6	12
ASSARLNQPQH	-	TRBV6-6	TRBJ1-5	11
SAPRGGSYEQY	few	TRBV20-1	TRBJ2-7	11
ASSERGQDYEQY	few	TRBV2	TRBJ2-7	12
ASSRTVGELF	-	TRBV6-2/TRBV6-3	TRBJ2-2	10
ASSRPGQGVGNQPQH	few	TRBV28	TRBJ1-5	15
ASSQQGGAGTDTQY	-	TRBV5-4	TRBJ2-3	14
ASCSGPSYNEQF	few	TRBV12-5	TRBJ2-1	12
ASSETSSYNSPLH	-	TRBV28	TRBJ1-6	13
ASSFVSGAYNSPLH	-	TRBV27	TRBJ1-6	14
ASSEGASYEQY	few	TRBV6-4	TRBJ2-7	11
ASSRLVRQSSYEQY	-	TRBV4-2	TRBJ2-7	14
SAKPGATEAF	few	TRBV20-1	TRBJ1-1	10
ASSRSRDRVETQY	-	TRBV7-9	TRBJ2-5	13
ASSIGTGTHTGELF	-	TRBV28	TRBJ2-2	14
ASSYSQNGGYT	-	TRBV6-2/TRBV6-3	TRBJ1-2	11